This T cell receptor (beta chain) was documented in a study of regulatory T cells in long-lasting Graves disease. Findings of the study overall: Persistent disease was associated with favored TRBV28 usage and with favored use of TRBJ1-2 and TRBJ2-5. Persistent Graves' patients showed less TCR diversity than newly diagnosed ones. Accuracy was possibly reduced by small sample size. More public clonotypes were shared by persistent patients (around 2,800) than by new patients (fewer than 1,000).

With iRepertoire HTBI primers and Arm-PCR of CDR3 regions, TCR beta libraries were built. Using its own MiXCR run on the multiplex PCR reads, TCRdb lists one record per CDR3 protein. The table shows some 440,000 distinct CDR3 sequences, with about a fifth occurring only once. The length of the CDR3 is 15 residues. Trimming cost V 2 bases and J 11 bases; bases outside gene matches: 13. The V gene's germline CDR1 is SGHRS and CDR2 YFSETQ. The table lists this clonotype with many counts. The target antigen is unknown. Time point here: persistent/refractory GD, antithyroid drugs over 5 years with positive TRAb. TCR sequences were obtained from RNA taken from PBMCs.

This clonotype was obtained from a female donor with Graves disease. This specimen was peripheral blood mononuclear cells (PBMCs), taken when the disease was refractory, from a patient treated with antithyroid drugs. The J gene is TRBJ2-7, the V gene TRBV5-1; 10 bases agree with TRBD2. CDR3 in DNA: TGCGCCAGCAGCTTCGGACTAGCGGACCTGCAGGCGGAGTACTTC. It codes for CASSFGLADLQAEYF.